This is a list of T cell receptor beta chains from one sample in a study of cytomegalovirus exposure and HLA in healthy donors. Here immunoSEQ multiplex PCR was the method, and the copy in TCRdb shows in-frame clones only, minus some. The sample lists 130,000 to 150,000 clones; approximately 80% were seen once. The material sequenced was PBMCs. The origin of the receptors is a young woman in good health and CMV-seropositive. Each CDR3 is given with its conserved first and last residue. A clone size is listed for some rows: how often the clone was seen (once, few, many), or a class if it is expanded.

clone size,J gene,V gene,CDR3 protein
-,TRBJ1-5,TRBV7-8,CASSFGQSNQPQHF
-,TRBJ1-6,TRBV4-3,CASSQEWRDYSPLHF
-,TRBJ2-5,TRBV7-9,CASSLVGREETQYF
few,TRBJ2-5,TRBV5-4,CASSRRGGAGETQYF
-,TRBJ2-7,TRBV18,CASSAIPGTGNEQYF
-,TRBJ1-1,TRBV14,CASSHRASNTEAFF
-,TRBJ1-2,TRBV5-1,CASNPGQDYGYTF
-,TRBJ1-5,TRBV7-2,CASSLATGGIQPQHF
once,TRBJ1-2,TRBV7-2,CASSLAWGGIGYTF
many,TRBJ2-5,TRBV6-1,CASSEAAGAQETQYF
-,TRBJ1-2,TRBV15,CATNPRQPGRGYGYTF
-,TRBJ2-3,TRBV10-3,CAIWTGANTDTQYF
-,TRBJ1-5,TRBV7-2,CASRDRVGQPQHF
-,TRBJ1-2,TRBV10-3,CAISGGYGYTF
-,TRBJ1-3,TRBV7-2,CASSLAGARGNTIYF
-,TRBJ1-6,TRBV2,CASTGSPSPLHF
-,TRBJ1-5,TRBV6-1,CASSVQQSSNQPQHF
once,TRBJ2-5,TRBV28,CASSPLDKRETQYF
-,TRBJ1-1,TRBV9,CASSVGGQEAFF
-,TRBJ1-6,TRBV25-1,CASMPLTGSGSPLHF
-,TRBJ1-4,TRBV15,CATSRERGLGTGDNEKLFF
-,TRBJ1-2,TRBV5-6,CASREQGEFRYGYTF
-,TRBJ1-2,TRBV2,CASSVRGHGYTF
-,TRBJ2-5,TRBV7-2,CASSLAGQGETQYF
-,TRBJ2-5,TRBV5-8,CASRRGTSGGEETQYF
-,TRBJ2-3,TRBV5-6,CASSGGPRGRGADTQYF
few,TRBJ2-7,TRBV7-6,CASSSGLGTGNYEQYF
-,TRBJ2-5,TRBV18,CASSPKTGAETQYF
few,TRBJ2-5,TRBV11-1,CASSPGQTQETQYF
-,TRBJ1-2,TRBV5-1,CASSRGGQQGRAVGYTF
-,TRBJ1-3,TRBV6-5,CASSYQTDRSNTIYF
-,TRBJ2-7,TRBV5-1,CASSLDSGQAYEQYF
-,TRBJ2-5,TRBV5-1,CASSFSGQETQYF
few,TRBJ1-6,TRBV19,CASSILDRDSPLHF
-,TRBJ1-3,TRBV7-9,CASSSYLPGGNTIYF
-,TRBJ1-1,TRBV11-2,CASSPRGQGPGAFF
-,TRBJ2-7,TRBV18,CASSTGQASYEQYF
-,TRBJ1-2,TRBV15,CATSRAQGARGRVNYGYTF
-,TRBJ1-5,TRBV6-6,CASSPQSSGNQPQHF
-,TRBJ2-5,TRBV5-5,CASSLVPRRTQETQYF
-,TRBJ2-3,TRBV27,CASSPRQSTDTQYF
-,TRBJ2-1,TRBV7-9,CASSLASGRKNEQFF
-,TRBJ2-1,TRBV7-2,CASSLRGEAQFF
few,TRBJ2-7,TRBV5-1,CASSLAGTGYEQYF
few,TRBJ1-5,TRBV18,CASSQGHSNQPQHF
-,TRBJ1-4,TRBV18,CASSPGQGANEKLFF
few,TRBJ2-1,TRBV11-2,CASNMRGFNEQFF
-,TRBJ2-1,TRBV7-8,CASRPGQGPFEQFF
-,TRBJ1-3,TRBV5-1,CASSPHGQGSGNTIYF
once,TRBJ1-2,TRBV28,CASSLYPVYGYTF
few,TRBJ1-1,TRBV18,CASSPPTGANTEAFF